This TCR beta chain came from a study of control samples from healthy donors and cancer patients. CDR3 length equals 10 residues. CDR1 is SQVTM, CDR2 ANQGSEA, per germline. The V end was cut by 3 bases, the J end by 8 bases, with 7 bases between. The repertoire was sequenced with immunoSEQ multiplex PCR; TCRdb's copy has only in-frame clones and lacks some. The repertoire consists of approximately 68,000 clones, with 83% occurring once and the leading ten covering 15% to 17%. The sequence came from a man aged 55 to 70 in good health. The sample consisted of blood. V and J are TRBV29-1 and TRBJ1-1; D is unresolved. The CDR3 is CSVDRSEAFF. CDR3 bases: TGCAGCGTTGATCGGTCAGAAGCTTTCTTT.